This T cell receptor (beta chain) was retrieved from a study of T cell repertoires in cytomegalovirus infection. Across the whole study: Use of recently identified HLA-C-restricted and well-studied HLA-B-restricted CMV epitopes was part of the study. Public TCR beta signatures provided an indication of both CMV infection and a matching HLA type. General study findings and limits: Based on cumulative public TCR beta family frequency, carriers of CMV plus the relevant HLA were identified.

Each CDR3 protein is one row after TCRdb ran MiXCR on the reads. This table holds roughly 160,000 distinct CDR3 sequences, approximately 21% found once. The CDR3 is 15 residues long. CDR1 LGHNA and CDR2 YSLEER come from the germline V gene. V lost 0 bases, J lost 8 bases, and 16 bases lay in between. This clonotype was seen a handful of times. Antigen unknown. The sequence was obtained from a human donor in good health (CMV status not recorded). Some clones in this sample may be carry-over from other donors' samples. Sequencing was performed on CD8+ T cells from cultured PBMCs, taken from culture after CMV antigen stimulation. J is TRBJ1-2 and V is TRBV4-3; D is undetermined. The chain's CDR3 is CASSQDGLGIVGYTF. The CDR3 coding sequence is TGCGCCAGCAGCCAAGATGGGTTGGGAATCGTAGGCTACACCTTC.